These 19 T cell receptor beta chains were sequenced from one sample in a study of blood T cell repertoires in COVID-19. Some clones are missing from TCRdb's copy, which holds only in-frame ones; the method was immunoSEQ multiplex PCR. This sample has under 300,000 clones, with approximately 83% found just once. Specimen: PBMCs or T cells enriched from blood (not recorded which). These receptors were collected from a woman between 40 and 50 years old with acute COVID-19.

Turning to this clone: It may be a read error: a sequence one base away is much more abundant. The chain is built from TRBV3-1 (or the pseudogene TRBV3-2) and TRBJ2-7; D is possibly TRBD2 (6 bases). Germline CDR1 is LGHDT and CDR2 is YNNKEL (reference sequence). V dropped 4 bases and J dropped 0 bases, with 10 bases sitting between them. This CDR3 comprises 14 residues. The CDR3 region is CASSLGTGSYEQYF. The CDR3 DNA sequence: TGTGCCAGCAGCCTCGGGACTGGCTCCTACGAGCAGTACTTC.

The V and J genes are TRBV2 and TRBJ1-1, with a possible D match to TRBD1 (5 bases). Germline loops: CDR1 SNHLY, CDR2 FYNNEI. This CDR3 comprises 16 residues. V lost 6 bases and J 1 base, leaving 18 bases between the germline ends. The CDR3 sequence: CASSDSVRGRNTEAFF. Here the CDR3 DNA reads TGTGCCAGCAGCGATTCCGTTAGGGGTAGGAACACTGAAGCTTTCTTT.

This clone was counted a single time. The gene calls are TRBV12-3 or TRBV12-4 and TRBJ1-5, with D unresolved. V lost 2 bases, J lost 7 bases, and 9 bases lay in between. The CDR3 consists of 13 residues. The CDR3 coding sequence is TGTGCCAGCAGTTTAAGAGGGTCCCAGCCCCAGCATTTT. It specifies CASSLRGSQPQHF.

V usage is TRBV3-1 (or the pseudogene TRBV3-2) and J usage is TRBJ2-7, with TRBD2 matching over 7 bases. With V trimmed by 3 bases and J by 7 bases, 3 bases remained unmatched. This CDR3 has 12 amino acids. Germline V lookup: CDR1 LGHDT, CDR2 YNNKEL (reference sequence). The CDR3 DNA reads as TGTGCCAGCAGCCACCCGGGGGGTGAGCAGTACTTC. Translation: CASSHPGGEQYF.

The chain joins TRBV7-9 to TRBJ1-4; maybe TRBD1 (5 bases). The CDR3 has 14 amino acids. V lost 1 base to trimming and J lost 6 bases, with 9 bases between them. Germline assignment: CDR1 SEHNR and CDR2 FQNEAQ (reference sequence). CDR3 loop: CASSLDVGHEKLFF. The CDR3 DNA reads as TGTGCCAGCAGCTTAGACGTGGGGCATGAAAAACTGTTTTTT.

V is TRBV2 and J is TRBJ1-4; tentative D call: TRBD1 (5 bases). Trimming removed 4 bases from V and 0 bases from J, with 18 bases in between. CDR1 SNHLY and CDR2 FYNNEI come from the germline V gene. This CDR3 comprises 18 residues. The CDR3 DNA sequence: TGTGCCAGCAGTGGGGGCCCCGACACAAGGACAACTAATGAAAAACTGTTTTTT. Its protein is CASSGGPDTRTTNEKLFF. Full variable domain (rest looked up from reference TRBV2 and TRBJ1-4): EPEVTQTPSHQVTQMGQEVILRCVPISNHLYFYWYRQILGQKVEFLVSFYNNEISEKSEIFDDQFSVERPDGSNFTLKIRSTKLEDSAMYFCASSGGPDTRTTNEKLFFGSGTQLSVL.

This clone has just a few counts. The V call is TRBV19, the J call TRBJ2-3, with TRBD2 matching over 15 bases. Germline V lookup: CDR1 LNHDA, CDR2 SQIVND (reference sequence). The CDR3 runs 18 residues. V was clipped by 2 bases and J by 8 bases; unmatched bases: 11. The CDR3 DNA follows: TGTGCCAGTAGTATAAACTCTGGTTGGGGACTAGCGGGAGGTACGCAGTATTTT. It codes for CASSINSGWGLAGGTQYF.

The rearrangement uses TRBV10-1 and TRBJ2-5; 10 bases align to TRBD1. The trim removed 2 bases at V and 3 bases at J, leaving 6 bases unmatched. This CDR3 is 16 amino acids long. Germline CDR1 and CDR2: WNHNN and SYGVQD (reference sequence). CDR3: CASSEGWGTGEETQYF. CDR3 DNA: TGCGCCAGCAGTGAGGGGTGGGGGACAGGGGAAGAGACCCAGTACTTC.

A single count supports this clone. The chain couples TRBV7-9 to TRBJ2-3; 7 positions agree with TRBD1. This CDR3 is built from 14 residues. Germline V CDR1 and CDR2: SEHNR, FQNEAQ (reference sequence). J lost 5 bases, V lost 3 bases, and 5 bases had no gene match. Here the CDR3 DNA reads TGTGCCAGCAGCTTTGGGACAGTCAAAGATACGCAGTATTTT. The encoded protein is CASSFGTVKDTQYF. Using reference TRBV7-9 and TRBJ2-3 for the parts outside the CDR3, the full variable domain is DTGVSQNPRHKITKRGQNVTFRCDPISEHNRLYWYRQTLGQGPEFLTYFQNEAQLEKSRLLSDRFSAERPKGSFSTLEIQRTEQGDSAMYLCASSFGTVKDTQYFGPGTRLTVL.

The chain recombines TRBV15 with TRBJ2-7, with D maybe TRBD1 (6 bases). Looked up from germline, CDR1 is LNHNV and CDR2 is YYDKDF (reference sequence). V was pared by 0 bases and J by 6 bases, with 12 bases between. CDR3 length: 14 residues. CDR3 amino acids: CATSRDPQGGEQYF. The CDR3 DNA follows: TGTGCCACCAGCAGAGATCCACAGGGTGGCGAGCAGTACTTC.

In its sample, this clone was seen once. This chain connects TRBV10-1 to TRBJ1-1, with D perhaps matching TRBD1 (6 bases). This CDR3 is built from 14 residues. Germline CDR1 reads WNHNN; CDR2 reads SYGVQD (reference sequence). V gave up 4 bases and J gave up 6 bases, with 15 bases separating them. CDR3 region: CASSVKAGAAEAFF. The CDR3 DNA is TGCGCCAGCAGTGTCAAGGCAGGGGCGGCTGAAGCTTTCTTT.

This chain joins TRBV12-3 or TRBV12-4 and TRBJ2-7, with D perhaps matching TRBD1 (5 bases). Trimming removed 6 bases from V and 6 bases from J, with 9 bases in between. The CDR3 is 11 amino acids. The CDR3 loop reads CASSRDSEQYF. CDR3 sequence (DNA): TGTGCCAGCAGCCGCGACAGCGAGCAGTACTTC.

The V call is TRBV9, the J call TRBJ1-4, with 7 bases that match TRBD1. The V segment lost 4 bases and the J segment 5 bases; nucleotides outside the gene matches: 8. There are 15 residues in the CDR3. Germline values: CDR1 SGDLS, CDR2 YYNGEE. CDR3 nucleotides: TGTGCCAGCAGCACCCGGACAGGCCGAAATGAAAAACTGTTTTTT. Its translation is CASSTRTGRNEKLFF.

The chain recombines TRBV27 with TRBJ1-2, with unresolved D. Trimming cost V 5 bases and J 5 bases, with 12 bases left between them. The CDR3 extends over 13 amino acids. Germline V CDR1 and CDR2: MNHEY, SMNVEV (reference sequence). In DNA form, the CDR3 reads TGTGCCAGCAGTACCTCTGGAGCATATGGCTACACCTTC. Translation gives CASSTSGAYGYTF.

This clone was seen a few times. V is TRBV30 and J is TRBJ2-1; 15 bases match TRBD2. This CDR3 spans 15 amino acids. The germline CDR1 and CDR2 sequences are GTSNPN and SVGIG (reference sequence). Losses at the gene ends were 3 bases for V and 8 bases for J; bases not matched to a gene: 5. The DNA of the CDR3 is TGTGCCTGGAGGGGACTAGCGGGAGGTTCCGATGAGCAGTTCTTC. It yields the protein CAWRGLAGGSDEQFF.

The chain combines TRBV24-1 with TRBJ2-1; D gene uncertain. V lost 7 bases and J 3 bases, leaving 6 bases between the germline ends. CDR1 is KGHDR and CDR2 is SFDVKD in the germline V gene. The CDR3 is 12 amino acids. As DNA, the CDR3 is TGTGCCACCAGGACAATCTACAATGAGCAGTTCTTC. Translating gives CATRTIYNEQFF.

The chain couples TRBV20-1 to TRBJ1-5; D gene unclear. This CDR3 spans 13 amino acids. Germline values: CDR1 DFQATT, CDR2 SNEGSKA (reference sequence). Trimming pared 3 bases from V and 3 bases from J, leaving 9 bases between. The CDR3 reads CSASLSVNQPQHF. The CDR3 coding sequence is TGCAGTGCTAGTCTGTCAGTCAATCAGCCCCAGCATTTT.

This clone occurred a few times. The rearrangement links TRBV5-5 to TRBJ2-7; 7 bases align to TRBD1. The CDR3 has 16 residues. CDR1 is SGHKS, CDR2 YYEKEE, per germline (reference sequence). Trimming removed 4 bases from V and 2 bases from J; junction bases left unmatched: 12. Written as DNA, the CDR3 is TGTGCCAGCAGCCGGGGCCCCGGGACAGAGACCTACGAGCAGTACTTC. It is translated as CASSRGPGTETYEQYF.

DNA of the CDR3: TGTGCCAGTAGTATACGCACGGGTTTGACTGAAGCTTTCTTT. Translation gives CASSIRTGLTEAFF. The rearrangement joins TRBV19 to TRBJ1-1; D is undetermined. This CDR3 comprises 14 residues. Germline CDR1 LNHDA, CDR2 SQIVND (reference sequence). Trimming pared 2 bases from V and 5 bases from J, leaving 12 bases between.